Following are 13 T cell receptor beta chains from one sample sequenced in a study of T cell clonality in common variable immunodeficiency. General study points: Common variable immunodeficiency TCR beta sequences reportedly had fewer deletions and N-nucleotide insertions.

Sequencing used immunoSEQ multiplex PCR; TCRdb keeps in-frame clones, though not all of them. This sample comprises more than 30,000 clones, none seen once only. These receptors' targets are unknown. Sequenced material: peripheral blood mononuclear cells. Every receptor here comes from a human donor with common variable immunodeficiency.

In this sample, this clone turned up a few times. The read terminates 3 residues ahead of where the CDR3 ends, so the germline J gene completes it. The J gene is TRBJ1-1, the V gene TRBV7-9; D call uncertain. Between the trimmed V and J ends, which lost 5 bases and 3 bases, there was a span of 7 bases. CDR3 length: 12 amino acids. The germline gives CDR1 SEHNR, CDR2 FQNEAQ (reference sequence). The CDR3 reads CASSPRDTEAFF. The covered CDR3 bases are TGTGCCAGCAGCCCGCGAGACACTGAA. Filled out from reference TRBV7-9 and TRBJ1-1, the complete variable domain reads DTGVSQNPRHKITKRGQNVTFRCDPISEHNRLYWYRQTLGQGPEFLTYFQNEAQLEKSRLLSDRFSAERPKGSFSTLEIQRTEQGDSAMYLCASSPRDTEAFFGQGTRLTVV.

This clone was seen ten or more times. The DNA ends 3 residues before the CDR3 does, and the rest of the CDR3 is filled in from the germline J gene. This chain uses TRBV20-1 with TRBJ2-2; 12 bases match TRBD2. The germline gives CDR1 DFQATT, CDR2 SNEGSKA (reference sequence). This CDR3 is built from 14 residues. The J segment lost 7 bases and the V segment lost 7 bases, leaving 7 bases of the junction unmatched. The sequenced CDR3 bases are TGCAGTGTACCGACTAGCGGGAGCTACGGGGAG. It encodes CSVPTSGSYGE. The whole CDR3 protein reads CSVPTSGSYGELFF.

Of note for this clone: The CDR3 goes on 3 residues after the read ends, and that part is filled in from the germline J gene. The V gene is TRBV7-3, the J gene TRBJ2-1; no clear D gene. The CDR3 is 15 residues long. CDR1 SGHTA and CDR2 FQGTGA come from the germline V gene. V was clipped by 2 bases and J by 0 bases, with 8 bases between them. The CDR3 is CASSLGLSSYNEQFF. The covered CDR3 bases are TGTGCCAGCAGCTTAGGGCTCAGCTCCTACAATGAG.

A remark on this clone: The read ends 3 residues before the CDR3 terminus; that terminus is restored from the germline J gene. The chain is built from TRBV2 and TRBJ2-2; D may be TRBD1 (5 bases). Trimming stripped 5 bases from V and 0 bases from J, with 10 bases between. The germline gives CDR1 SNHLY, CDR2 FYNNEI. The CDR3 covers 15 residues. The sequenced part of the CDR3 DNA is TGTGCCAGCAGTAAACGGACACCGAACACCGGGGAG. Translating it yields CASSKRTPNTGE. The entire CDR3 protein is CASSKRTPNTGELFF. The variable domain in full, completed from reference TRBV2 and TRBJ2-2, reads EPEVTQTPSHQVTQMGQEVILRCVPISNHLYFYWYRQILGQKVEFLVSFYNNEISEKSEIFDDQFSVERPDGSNFTLKIRSTKLEDSAMYFCASSKRTPNTGELFFGEGSRLTVL.

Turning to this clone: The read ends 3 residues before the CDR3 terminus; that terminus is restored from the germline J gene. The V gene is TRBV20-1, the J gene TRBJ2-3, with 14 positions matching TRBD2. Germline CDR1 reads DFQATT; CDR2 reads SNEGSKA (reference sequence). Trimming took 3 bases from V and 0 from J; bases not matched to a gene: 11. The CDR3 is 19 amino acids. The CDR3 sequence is CSARGFGLAGGLSTDTQYF. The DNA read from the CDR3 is TGCAGTGCTAGGGGATTTGGACTAGCGGGAGGCTTAAGCACAGATACG.

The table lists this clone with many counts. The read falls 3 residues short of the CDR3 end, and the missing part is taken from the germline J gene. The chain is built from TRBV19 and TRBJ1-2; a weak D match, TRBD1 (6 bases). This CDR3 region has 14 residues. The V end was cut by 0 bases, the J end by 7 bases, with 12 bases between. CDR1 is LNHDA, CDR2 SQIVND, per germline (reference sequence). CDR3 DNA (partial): TGTGCCAGTAGTATAGAGGGGACACTGAGTGGC. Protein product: CASSIEGTLSG. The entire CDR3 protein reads CASSIEGTLSGYTF.

The CDR3 loop reads CASSLAGAGYEQYF. The covered CDR3 bases are TGTGCCAGCAGCTTAGCGGGGGCAGGGTACGAG. The genes are TRBV7-2 and TRBJ2-7; D possibly corresponds to TRBD1 (6 bases). The read finishes 3 residues shy of the CDR3 end, and the germline J gene is used to complete it. The V and J ends lost 0 bases and 4 bases respectively, with 10 bases between them. Germline V gene data show CDR1 as SGHTA and CDR2 as FQGNSA. The CDR3 loop spans 14 amino acids. Filled out from reference TRBV7-2 and TRBJ2-7, the complete variable domain reads GAGVSQSPSNKVTEKGKDVELRCDPISGHTALYWYRQSLGQGLEFLIYFQGNSAPDKSGLPSDRFSAERTGGSVSTLTIQRTQQEDSAVYLCASSLAGAGYEQYFGPGTRLTVT.

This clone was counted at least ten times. The CDR3 loop is CASSFYRDTEAFF. Partial CDR3 DNA: TGTGCCAGCAGCTTCTACAGAGACACTGAA. V and J are TRBV7-9 and TRBJ1-1; D gene uncertain. The read halts 3 residues ahead of the CDR3 end, with the missing end drawn from the germline J gene. The CDR3 contains 13 residues. V was shortened by 3 bases and J by 3 bases, with 8 bases between the two germline ends. The germline gives CDR1 SEHNR, CDR2 FQNEAQ (reference sequence).

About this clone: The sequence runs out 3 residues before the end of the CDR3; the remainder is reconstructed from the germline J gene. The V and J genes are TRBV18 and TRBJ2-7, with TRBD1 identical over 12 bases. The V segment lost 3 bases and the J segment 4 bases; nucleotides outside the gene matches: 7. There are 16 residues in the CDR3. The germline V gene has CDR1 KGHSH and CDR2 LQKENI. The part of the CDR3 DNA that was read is TGTGCCAGCTCACCTAAGGGGACAGGGGGCATGTACGAG. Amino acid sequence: CASSPKGTGGMYE. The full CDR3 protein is CASSPKGTGGMYEQYF.

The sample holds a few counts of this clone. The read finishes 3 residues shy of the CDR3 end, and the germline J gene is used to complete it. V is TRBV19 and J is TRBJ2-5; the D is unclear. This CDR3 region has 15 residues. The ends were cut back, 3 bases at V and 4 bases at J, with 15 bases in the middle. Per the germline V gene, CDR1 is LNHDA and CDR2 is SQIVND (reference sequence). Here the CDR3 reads CASSIYGGSSETQYF. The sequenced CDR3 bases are TGTGCCAGTAGTATCTACGGCGGTTCCTCAGAGACC.

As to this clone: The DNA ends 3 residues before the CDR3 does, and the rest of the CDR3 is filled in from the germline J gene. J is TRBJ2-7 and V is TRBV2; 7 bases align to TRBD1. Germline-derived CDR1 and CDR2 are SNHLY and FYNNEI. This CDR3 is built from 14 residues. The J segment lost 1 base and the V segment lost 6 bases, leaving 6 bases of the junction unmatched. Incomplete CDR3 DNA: TGTGCCAGCAGATGGGACAGTTTTTCCTACGAG. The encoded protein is CASRWDSFSYE. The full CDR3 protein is CASRWDSFSYEQYF.

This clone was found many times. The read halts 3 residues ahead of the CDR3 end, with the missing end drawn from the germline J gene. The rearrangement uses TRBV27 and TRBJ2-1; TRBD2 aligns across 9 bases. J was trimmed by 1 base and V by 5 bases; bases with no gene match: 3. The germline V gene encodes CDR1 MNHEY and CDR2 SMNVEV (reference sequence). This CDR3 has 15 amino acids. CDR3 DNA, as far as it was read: TGTGCCAGCAGTCTTCTAGCGGGATCCTACAATGAG. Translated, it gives CASSLLAGSYNE. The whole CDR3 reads CASSLLAGSYNEQFF.

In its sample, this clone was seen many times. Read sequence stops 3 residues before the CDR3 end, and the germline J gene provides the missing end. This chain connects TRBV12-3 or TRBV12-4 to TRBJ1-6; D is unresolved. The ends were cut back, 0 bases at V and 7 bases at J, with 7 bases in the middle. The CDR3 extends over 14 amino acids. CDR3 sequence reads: CASSLAGLNSPLHF. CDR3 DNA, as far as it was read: TGTGCCAGCAGTTTAGCAGGGTTGAATTCACCC.